The rows below give T cell receptor beta chains drawn from one sample of a study of cytomegalovirus exposure and HLA in healthy donors. TCRdb's copy holds only in-frame clones and misses some; the assay was immunoSEQ multiplex PCR. The table shows 200,000 to 250,000 clones, with roughly 80% occurring only once. Sequencing used PBMCs. These receptors all stem from a young woman in good health and CMV-seronegative. The CDR3 runs from the conserved cysteine through the conserved F or W. D genes are given only for firm matches. Clone size, where shown, is once, few, many, or a class for clones that have expanded.

J,size,D,V,DNA,CDR3
TRBJ1-1,.,.,TRBV30,TGTGCCTGGAGTTACGACACTGAAGCTTTCTTT,CAWSYDTEAFF
TRBJ1-1,.,.,TRBV10-1,TGCGCCAGCAGTGCGGGGTTCGGGAACACTGAAGCTTTCTTT,CASSAGFGNTEAFF
TRBJ1-1,once,TRBD1,TRBV14,TGTGCCAGCAGCCACCCCGGGACAGCTATACAAGCTTTCTTT,CASSHPGTAIQAFF
TRBJ1-4,.,.,TRBV6-6,TGTGCCAGCAGTCATCTCCGACGGGGCAGCAATGAAAAACTGTTTTTT,CASSHLRRGSNEKLFF
TRBJ1-1,.,.,TRBV30,TGTGCCTGGGGAAGAGGGACGGCGAACACTGAAGCTTTCTTT,CAWGRGTANTEAFF
TRBJ1-1,.,.,TRBV30,TGTGCCTTGCGTTCGGCTGAAGCTTTCTTT,CALRSAEAFF
TRBJ2-2,.,.,TRBV5-1,TGCGCCAGCAGCCTTAGCTTGGGGAGGCGGAACACCGGGGAGCTGTTTTTT,CASSLSLGRRNTGELFF
TRBJ2-3,.,TRBD2,TRBV7-2,TGTGCCAGCAGTCCTCTCAACAGCGGGAGAGCTACGCAGTATTTT,CASSPLNSGRATQYF
TRBJ1-4,.,TRBD1,TRBV15,TGTGCCACCAGCACAAGGACAGGTGCTAATGAAAAACTGTTTTTT,CATSTRTGANEKLFF
TRBJ1-1,.,.,TRBV5-6,TGTGCCAGCAGCTTGCGGGGTGGGGCCATGAACACTGAAGCTTTCTTT,CASSLRGGAMNTEAFF
TRBJ2-3,.,.,TRBV6-1,TGTGCCAGCATAGGGGTCACAGATACGCAGTATTTT,CASIGVTDTQYF
TRBJ1-1,.,.,TRBV7-9,TGTGCCAGCAGCTTTCCCACGAACACTGAAGCTTTCTTT,CASSFPTNTEAFF
TRBJ1-6,.,TRBD1,TRBV5-6,TGTGCCAGCAGCTTGGACAGGGGCTCTCACTCCTATAATTCACCCCTCCACTTT,CASSLDRGSHSYNSPLHF
TRBJ2-3,.,.,TRBV2,TGTGCCAGCAGTGACCCGGGAGCTCACCCCACAGATACGCAGTATTTT,CASSDPGAHPTDTQYF
TRBJ2-3,.,TRBD2,TRBV4-2,TGTGCCAGCAGCCAAGATCTGCTAGCGGGGGACCGCACAGATACGCAGTATTTT,CASSQDLLAGDRTDTQYF
TRBJ2-7,once,.,TRBV5-4,TGTGCCAGCAGCCCCGGCTACGAGCAGTACTTC,CASSPGYEQYF
TRBJ1-2,.,.,TRBV28,TGTGCCAGCAGCACGACAGGCAGCTACGGCCGTAGGTATGGCTACACCTTC,CASSTTGSYGRRYGYTF
TRBJ2-7,.,.,TRBV5-6,TGTGCCAGCAGCTTGGGGGGAGGCGAGCAGTACTTC,CASSLGGGEQYF
TRBJ1-4,few,.,TRBV5-1,TGCGCCAGCAGCTCGAGGACACATGAAAAACTGTTTTTT,CASSSRTHEKLFF
TRBJ1-2,.,.,TRBV9,TGTGCCAGCAGCGTAGCAGATGCGGGCGGAGGCTATGGCTACACCTTC,CASSVADAGGGYGYTF
TRBJ2-2,.,.,TRBV18,TGTGCCAGCTCACCAACCGAAAGACGGAACACCGGGGAGCTGTTTTTT,CASSPTERRNTGELFF